This is a list of T cell receptor beta chains from one sample in a study of graft-versus-host responses after intestinal transplantation. These receptors' targets are unknown. Clones were read by immunoSEQ multiplex PCR, and TCRdb kept only the in-frame ones, dropping some. The sample holds some 110,000 clones; approximately 94% are singletons and the top ten take approximately 0.22%. Sequenced here: unstimulated CD4+ T cells sorted from spleen or lymph node cells, sampled before transplant. All receptors derive from a human donor who was the organ donor for an intestinal transplant. CDR3s include the opening cysteine and the closing phenylalanine or tryptophan. The order of the fields is J gene, D gene, clone size, V gene, CDR3 protein, CDR3 DNA. D genes are given only for firm matches. Clone size is stated in some rows and not others, as once, few, many or a class when expanded.

TRBJ2-7 | . | . | TRBV10-1 | CASTPGADRDYEQYF | TGCGCCAGCACCCCGGGAGCCGACAGAGACTACGAGCAGTACTTC
TRBJ1-5 | . | . | TRBV10-2 | CASSDGPSGDQPQHF | TGCGCCAGCAGTGACGGTCCTTCGGGGGATCAGCCCCAGCATTTT
TRBJ2-3 | . | . | TRBV7-2 | CASSLAGPSTDTQYF | TGTGCCAGCAGCTTAGCTGGACCAAGCACAGATACGCAGTATTTT
TRBJ2-4 | . | . | TRBV5-6 | CASSLFDRRDILGQYF | TGTGCCAGCAGCTTATTCGACCGCAGGGACATCCTTGGGCAGTACTTC
TRBJ2-1 | TRBD2 | once | TRBV7-2 | CASSPLTSGVSYNEQFF | TGTGCCAGCAGCCCTCTAACTAGCGGGGTCTCCTACAATGAGCAGTTCTTC
TRBJ2-7 | . | . | TRBV5-4 | CASSLTGSNEQYF | TGTGCCAGCAGCTTGACAGGGTCAAACGAGCAGTACTTC
TRBJ2-5 | . | . | TRBV29-1 | CSVEQGSQTQYF | TGCAGCGTTGAACAGGGGTCGCAGACCCAGTACTTC
TRBJ1-2 | . | once | TRBV6-5 | CASSYSATANYGYTF | TGTGCCAGCAGTTACTCGGCTACGGCGAACTATGGCTACACCTTC
TRBJ1-1 | . | . | TRBV7-8 | CASSLYTGLNTEAFF | TGTGCCAGCAGCTTATATACAGGGTTGAACACTGAAGCTTTCTTT
TRBJ2-1 | . | . | TRBV10-1 | CASIGALVMGLRKSYNEQFF | TGCGCCAGCATAGGTGCACTTGTTATGGGTCTCAGGAAGTCCTACAATGAGCAGTTCTTC
TRBJ1-1 | . | . | TRBV29-1 | CSVETLTEAFF | TGCAGCGTTGAGACCCTTACTGAAGCTTTCTTT
TRBJ1-4 | TRBD1 | . | TRBV28 | CASSSPGQGARGEEKLFF | TGTGCCAGCAGTTCCCCGGGACAGGGGGCGCGGGGAGAAGAAAAACTGTTTTTT
TRBJ2-1 | . | once | TRBV18 | CASSPPVYNEQFF | TGTGCCAGCTCACCACCGGTCTACAATGAGCAGTTCTTC
TRBJ2-3 | TRBD1 | . | TRBV2 | CASSKDRGPDTQYF | TGTGCCAGCAGCAAGGACAGGGGACCAGATACGCAGTATTTT
TRBJ2-7 | . | . | TRBV4-1 | CASSQVGQGEVGYEQYF | TGCGCCAGCAGCCAAGTAGGCCAGGGGGAGGTGGGTTACGAGCAGTACTTC
TRBJ2-7 | . | . | TRBV6-5 | CASSEIQAPYEQYF | TGTGCCAGCAGTGAAATTCAGGCCCCCTACGAGCAGTACTTC
TRBJ2-3 | . | . | TRBV10-1 | CASRGPTDKLSTDTQYF | TGCGCCAGCAGGGGCCCGACAGACAAACTCAGCACAGATACGCAGTATTTT
TRBJ2-2 | . | once | TRBV21-1 | CASSKSTGELFF | TGTGCCAGCAGCAAAAGCACCGGGGAGCTGTTTTTT
TRBJ2-3 | TRBD2 | . | TRBV5-4 | CASTSGSAAGDTQYF | TGTGCCAGCACTAGCGGGAGCGCCGCCGGCGATACGCAGTATTTT
TRBJ1-4 | . | . | TRBV10-3 | CAISDRGTNEKLFF | TGTGCCATCAGTGATAGGGGTACTAATGAAAAACTGTTTTTT
TRBJ1-2 | . | once | TRBV20-1 | CSVRDSYGYTF | TGCAGTGTCAGGGATTCCTATGGCTACACCTTC
TRBJ2-3 | . | . | TRBV5-8 | CASSLIDTQYF | TGTGCCAGCAGCTTGATAGATACGCAGTATTTT
TRBJ1-4 | . | . | TRBV29-1 | CSVELGRELFF | TGCAGCGTTGAATTGGGAAGGGAACTGTTTTTT